This T cell receptor (beta chain) was observed in a study of quantifying T cell responses using KT2 cells (dated by TCRdb to about 2017). With respect to the entire study: RNA was DNase-treated and reverse transcribed with TCR alpha and beta constant-region primers, mostly using SuperScript III. Under optimum conditions, the efficiency of the T4 ligation step was estimated to be more than 9.5%. To prevent over-amplification, PCR2 was performed as a SYBR Green qPCR and halted at a predetermined fluorescence threshold. Study-level results and caveats: Saturation in the detection of KT2 sequences was observed at very high KT2 spike-in numbers. The study did not include a side-by-side comparison of this pipeline with other TCR sequencing techniques. Over several orders of magnitude, the number of KT2 alpha and beta sequences rose linearly with the number of KT2 cells put in. KT2 sequences were detected down to the lowest spike-in tested, which was about one KT2 cell per 100,000 PBMC.

There are 12 amino acids in the CDR3, from cysteine to phenylalanine inclusive. The DNA shown is the 36-base CDR3, in frame from base 1. The germline V gene provides CDR1 KGHDR and CDR2 SFDVKD. V is shortened by 0 bases, J by 9 bases, and the region joining them spans 5 bases. Known numbers of KT2, a T cell clone whose TCR had been sequenced previously, were spiked into unfractionated PBMC to test the sensitivity and accuracy of the pipeline. A range of KT2-to-PBMC ratios was generated by mixing KT2 cells with a fixed number of PBMC. Worth noting for this clonotype: Its cognate antigen has yet to be identified. Base quality data are lacking; no much larger clone is found one base away.

Libraries came from UMI-ligation and nested PCR. Using T4 RNA ligase 1, a single-stranded oligonucleotide bearing the Illumina SP2 sequence plus a UMI was ligated onto the 3' end of the cDNA. PCR1 used around 4 cycles (98 degrees C 15 s, 69 degrees C 30 s, 72 degrees C 40 s), and the beta primer was an equimolar mix of RC1.1 and RC1.2 that covered TRBC1 and TRBC2. From PCR2 onward, TCR alpha and beta chains were processed separately, with sample indices and Illumina adaptors added. The UMI, placed after an 8-base spacer, consisted of 12 random nucleotides arranged as two hexamers with a spacer between them. Libraries were sequenced on an Illumina MiSeq with v2 2x251 paired-end chemistry, typically 12 samples per run. To increase diversity, roughly 5-7% PhiX DNA was added to each sequencing library. The source study handled its data this way. Raw reads were converted to FASTQ with bcl2fastq and were demultiplexed by dual indices with Demultiplexor. V and J genes were assigned by Decombinator through tag matching that permitted a single base-pair mismatch. Collapsinator used UMIs to correct both sequencing errors and frequency errors arising from PCR heterogeneity. CDR3Translator converted Decombinator identifiers to nucleotide sequence, translated to amino acids, and extracted CDR3 using C- and N-terminal motifs. A cluster of KT2 sequences sharing one unique molecular identifier was counted as one distinct KT2 TCR. The public reads were run again by TCRdb, first through fastp at Q25 and then through MiXCR, and only productive beta chains were kept. One record per CDR3 amino acid sequence lists the most common genes and DNA. The V and J calls were determined by TCRdb, not by the authors. A total of roughly 50,000 distinct CDR3 sequences appear in this sample, around 12% of them only once. Around a tenth of the sample lies in the top ten.

The chain links TRBV24-1 with TRBJ1-5; the D gene is perhaps TRBD1, from 5 matching bases. Input material: PBMCs spiked with cells of the T cell clone KT2. The TCR sequence derives from a human donor. CDR3 sequence: CATSDLGGPQHF. The DNA reads as follows: TGTGCCACCAGTGATTTGGGGGGGCCCCAGCATTTT.